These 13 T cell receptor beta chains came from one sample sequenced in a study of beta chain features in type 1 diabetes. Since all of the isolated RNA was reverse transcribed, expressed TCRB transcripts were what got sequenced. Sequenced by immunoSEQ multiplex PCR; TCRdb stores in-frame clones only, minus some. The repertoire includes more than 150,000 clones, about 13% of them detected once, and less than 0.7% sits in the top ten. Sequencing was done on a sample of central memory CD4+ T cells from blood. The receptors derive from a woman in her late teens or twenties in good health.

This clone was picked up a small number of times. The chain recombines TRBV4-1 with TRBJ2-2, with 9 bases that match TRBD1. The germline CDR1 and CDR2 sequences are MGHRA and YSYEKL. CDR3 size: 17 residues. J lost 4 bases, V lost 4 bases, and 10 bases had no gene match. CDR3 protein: CASSRGTDRGFTGELFF. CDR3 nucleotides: TGCGCCAGCAGCCGAGGAACGGACAGGGGATTCACCGGGGAGCTGTTTTTT.

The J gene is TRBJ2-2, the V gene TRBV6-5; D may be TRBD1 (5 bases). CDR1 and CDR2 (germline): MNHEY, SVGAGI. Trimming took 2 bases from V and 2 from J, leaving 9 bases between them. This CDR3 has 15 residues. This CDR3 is CASSYQTANTGELFF. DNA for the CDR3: TGTGCCAGCAGTTACCAGACAGCAAACACCGGGGAGCTGTTTTTT.

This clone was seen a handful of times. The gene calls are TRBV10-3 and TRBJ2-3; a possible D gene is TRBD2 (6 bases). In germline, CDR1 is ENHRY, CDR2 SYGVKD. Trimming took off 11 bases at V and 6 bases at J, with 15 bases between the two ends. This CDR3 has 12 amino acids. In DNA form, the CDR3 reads TGTGCCGTCCGACTAGAGGGGGATACGCAGTATTTT. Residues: CAVRLEGDTQYF.

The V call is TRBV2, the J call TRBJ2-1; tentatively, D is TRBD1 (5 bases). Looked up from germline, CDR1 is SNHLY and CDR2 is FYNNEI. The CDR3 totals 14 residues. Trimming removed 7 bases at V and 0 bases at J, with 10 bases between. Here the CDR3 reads CASKRQSSYNEQFF. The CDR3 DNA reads TGTGCCAGCAAACGACAGTCCTCCTACAATGAGCAGTTCTTC.

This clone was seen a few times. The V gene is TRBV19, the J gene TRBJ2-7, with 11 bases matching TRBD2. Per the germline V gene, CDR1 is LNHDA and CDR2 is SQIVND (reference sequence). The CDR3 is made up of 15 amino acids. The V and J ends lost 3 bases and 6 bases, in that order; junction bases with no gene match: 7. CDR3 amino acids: CASSIRGLAGGEQYF. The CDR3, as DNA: TGTGCCAGTAGTATCCGAGGTCTAGCGGGAGGCGAGCAGTACTTC.

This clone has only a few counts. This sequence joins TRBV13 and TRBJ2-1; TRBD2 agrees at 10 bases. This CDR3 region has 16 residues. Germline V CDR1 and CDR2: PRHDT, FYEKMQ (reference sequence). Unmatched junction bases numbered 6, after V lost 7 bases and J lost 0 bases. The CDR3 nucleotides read TGTGCCAGCAACGTAGCGGGAGGAAGCTCCTACAATGAGCAGTTCTTC. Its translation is CASNVAGGSSYNEQFF.

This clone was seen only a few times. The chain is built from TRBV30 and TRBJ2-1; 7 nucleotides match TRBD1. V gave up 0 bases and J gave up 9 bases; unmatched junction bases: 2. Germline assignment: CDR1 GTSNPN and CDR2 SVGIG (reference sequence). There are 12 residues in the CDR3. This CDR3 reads CAWSVTGAEQFF. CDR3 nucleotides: TGTGCCTGGAGTGTAACAGGGGCTGAGCAGTTCTTC.

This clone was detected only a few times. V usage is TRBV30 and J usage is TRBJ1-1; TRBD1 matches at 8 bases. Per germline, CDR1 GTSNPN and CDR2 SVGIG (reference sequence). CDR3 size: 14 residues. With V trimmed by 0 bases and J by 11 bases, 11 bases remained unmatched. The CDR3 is CAWSVQGGGASAFF. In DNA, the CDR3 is TGTGCCTGGAGTGTACAGGGGGGCGGGGCGAGTGCTTTCTTT.

The CDR3: CASSLPHRGTGANVLTF. As DNA, the CDR3 is TGTGCCAGCAGCTTGCCCCACAGGGGTACTGGGGCCAACGTCCTGACTTTC. J is TRBJ2-6 and V is TRBV7-9, with 7 bases matching TRBD1. CDR1 and CDR2 from the germline V gene are SEHNR and FQNEAQ (reference sequence). Trimming at V came to 3 bases and at J to 2 bases, leaving 7 bases not matched to a gene. The CDR3 runs 17 residues.

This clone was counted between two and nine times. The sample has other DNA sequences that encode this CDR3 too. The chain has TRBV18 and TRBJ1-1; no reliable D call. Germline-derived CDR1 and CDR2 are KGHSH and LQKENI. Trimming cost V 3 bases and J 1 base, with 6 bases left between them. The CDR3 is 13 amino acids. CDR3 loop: CASSPAGNTEAFF. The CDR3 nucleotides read TGTGCCAGCTCACCGGCAGGGAACACTGAAGCTTTCTTT.

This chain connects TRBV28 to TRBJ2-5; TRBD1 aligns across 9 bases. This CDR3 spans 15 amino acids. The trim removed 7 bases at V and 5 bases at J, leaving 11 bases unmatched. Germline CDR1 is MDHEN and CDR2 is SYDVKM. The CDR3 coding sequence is TGTGCCAGCATCACAGGGGGCAGGGGGCGGGAGACCCAGTACTTC. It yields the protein CASITGGRGRETQYF.

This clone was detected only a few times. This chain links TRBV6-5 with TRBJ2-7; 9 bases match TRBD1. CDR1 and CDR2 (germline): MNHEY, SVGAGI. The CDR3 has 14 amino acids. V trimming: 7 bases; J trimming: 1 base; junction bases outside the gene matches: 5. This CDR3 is CASTRDRASYEQYF. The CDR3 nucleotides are TGTGCCAGCACTCGGGACAGGGCTTCCTACGAGCAGTACTTC.

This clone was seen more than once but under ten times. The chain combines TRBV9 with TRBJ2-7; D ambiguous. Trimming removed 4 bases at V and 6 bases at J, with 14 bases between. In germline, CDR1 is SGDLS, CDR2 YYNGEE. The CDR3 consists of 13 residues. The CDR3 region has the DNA TGTGCCAGCAGCTCAGGATGGGTGGGCGAGCAGTACTTC. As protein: CASSSGWVGEQYF.